This T cell receptor (beta chain) was sequenced in a study of identical twins. For this clonotype: Its specificity is not known.

Whole-study findings and limits: Compared with unrelated sharing, twin-shared out-of-frame alpha sequences had more low-probability sequences.

TCRdb independently ran MiXCR on the 5' RACE reads; one entry per CDR3 protein. Of about 340,000 distinct CDR3 sequences in the sample, approximately 9.1% were seen once. The CDR3 covers 17 residues. Trimming pared 1 base from V and 0 bases from J, leaving 14 bases between. Germline lookup yields CDR1 SGHRS and CDR2 YFSETQ. The sequencing input was naive T cells sorted from blood. This rearrangement joins TRBV5-1 to TRBJ2-1; D possibly uses TRBD1 or TRBD2 (5 bases each). The sequence was collected from a woman in her 50s in good health. CDR3 in DNA: TGCGCCAGCAGCTTGATGCGCCGGGGCAGCTCCTACAATGAGCAGTTCTTC. Translating gives CASSLMRRGSSYNEQFF.